This TCR beta chain is drawn from a study of human T cells and chemical hapten exposure. Time point defined: patch test 1, 2 weeks after DPC sensitization. Described treatment: therapeutic diphenylcyclopropenone sensitization with weekly scalp DPC. TCRdb re-derived calls from the RACE reads in MiXCR, one entry per CDR3 protein. Among 350,000 or so distinct CDR3 sequences listed, 5.5% to 8% were seen once. This clonotype was detected many times. This CDR3 comprises 17 residues. Per germline, CDR1 MGHRA and CDR2 YSYEKL. The germline V and J ends were trimmed by 3 bases and 6 bases, with 18 bases remaining between them.

This TCR was sampled from a woman aged 18-29 years with alopecia areata. Some clones in this sample may be carry-over from other donors' samples. The sample was whole blood, taken in connection with sensitization to the hapten diphenylcyclopropenone (DPC). The genes are TRBV4-1 and TRBJ1-6; D gene ambiguous. CDR3 in amino acids: CASSQLKHGWGNSPLHF. As DNA, the CDR3 is TGCGCCAGCAGCCAGCTCAAGCATGGGTGGGGTAATTCACCCCTCCACTTT.